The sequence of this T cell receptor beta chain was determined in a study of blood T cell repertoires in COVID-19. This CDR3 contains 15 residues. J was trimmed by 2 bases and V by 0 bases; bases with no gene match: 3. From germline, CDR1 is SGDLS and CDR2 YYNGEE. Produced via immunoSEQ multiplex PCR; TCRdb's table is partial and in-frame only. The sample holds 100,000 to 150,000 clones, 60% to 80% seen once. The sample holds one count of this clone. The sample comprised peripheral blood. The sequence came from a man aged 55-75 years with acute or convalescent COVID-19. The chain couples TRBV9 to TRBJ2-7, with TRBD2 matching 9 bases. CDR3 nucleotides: TGTGCCAGCAGCGTAGTAGCGGGAGAGACCTACGAGCAGTACTTC. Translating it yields CASSVVAGETYEQYF.